The 7 T cell receptor beta chains listed next were all sequenced from one sample in a study of identical twins. TCRdb independently ran MiXCR on the 5' RACE reads; one entry per CDR3 protein. The sample includes roughly 720,000 distinct CDR3 sequences, about 20% of them seen just once. In addition, the sample was reused for a study of T cells expressing NK-cell markers.

Sequences were obtained from PBMCs. The receptors were sampled from a woman aged 18-30 years in good health.

The chain is built from TRBV7-6 and TRBJ2-1; the match to TRBD2 covers 11 bases. There are 16 residues in the CDR3. V trimming: 7 bases; J trimming: 6 bases; junction bases outside the gene matches: 11. Germline loops: CDR1 SGHVS, CDR2 FNYEAQ. This chain's CDR3 is CASTEFSGRALNEQFF. In DNA form, the CDR3 reads TGTGCCAGCACCGAGTTTAGCGGGAGGGCCCTCAATGAGCAGTTCTTC.

In its sample, this clonotype was seen a few times. The gene calls are TRBV6-5 and TRBJ2-5, with 7 bases aligning to TRBD1. With V trimmed by 6 bases and J by 3 bases, 7 bases remained unmatched. CDR3 length: 14 amino acids. Germline V gene data show CDR1 as MNHEY and CDR2 as SVGAGI. The CDR3 loop reads CASSHSGTEETQYF. CDR3 bases: TGTGCCAGCAGCCACTCCGGGACAGAAGAGACCCAGTACTTC.

The chain is built from TRBV28 and TRBJ2-1; 7 bases are shared with TRBD2. The CDR3 is made up of 15 amino acids. V shed 4 bases, J shed 7 bases, and the junction held 10 bases outside the gene matches. Germline CDR1 and CDR2: MDHEN and SYDVKM. The CDR3 DNA reads TGTGCCAGCAGTTCAGCTCGCGGGAGTCGAAATGAGCAGTTCTTC. Translated, it gives CASSSARGSRNEQFF.

This clonotype was detected many times. V usage is TRBV24-1 and J usage is TRBJ1-2; TRBD1 is a possible D gene (6 bases). The CDR3 loop spans 13 amino acids. V lost 5 bases and J 7 bases, leaving 13 bases between the germline ends. Germline CDR1 reads KGHDR; CDR2 reads SFDVKD. Written as DNA, the CDR3 is TGTGCCACCAGTGGTACCGGGACATCTGGCTACACCTTC. The encoded protein is CATSGTGTSGYTF.

This clonotype was picked up many times. This rearrangement joins TRBV6-2 or TRBV6-3 to TRBJ2-2, with D unclear. The CDR3 covers 15 residues. V lost 2 bases, J lost 8 bases, and 15 bases lay in between. Germline V lookup: CDR1 MNHEY, CDR2 SVGEGT. The CDR3: CASSYRRASAGELFF. CDR3 in DNA: TGTGCCAGCAGTTACCGGCGAGCCTCGGCGGGGGAGCTGTTTTTT.

The chain uses TRBV12-3 or TRBV12-4 and TRBJ2-7, with TRBD2 matching over 8 bases. The CDR3 runs 14 residues. The V segment lost 6 bases and the J segment 0 bases; nucleotides outside the gene matches: 4. The CDR3 here is CASRIAGSSYEQYF. DNA of the CDR3: TGTGCCAGCAGGATAGCGGGGAGCTCCTACGAGCAGTACTTC.

This clonotype was seen many times. This rearrangement joins TRBV5-1 to TRBJ2-2; no definite D call. Germline CDR1 is SGHRS and CDR2 is YFSETQ. The CDR3 is made up of 14 amino acids. V shed 9 bases and J shed 1 base, with 13 bases lying between them. The CDR3, as DNA: TGCGCCACCAAACGGCAGGTGAACACCGGGGAGCTGTTTTTT. This codes for CATKRQVNTGELFF.